Following are 27 T cell receptor beta chains from one sample sequenced in a study of blood T cells in healthy people across ages. Through a sample-barcoded 5' primer and a J-beta primer mix, a second PCR was run for roughly 6 to 11 cycles. Using its own MiXCR run on the 5' RACE reads, TCRdb lists one record per CDR3 protein. The sample carries around 1,000,000 distinct CDR3 sequences, less than 25% recorded once. These same records also appear under a second study, on T cells of mothers and their children.

Sequenced sample: blood. Receptors were obtained from a girl aged 2 to 9 in good health.

This clonotype was observed a handful of times. V and J are TRBV5-1 and TRBJ1-2; possible D gene TRBD1, 6 bases. The CDR3 extends over 14 amino acids. V lost 0 bases and J lost 3, with 9 bases in between. Per the germline V gene, CDR1 is SGHRS and CDR2 is YFSETQ. The CDR3 reads CASSLATGHYGYTF. The CDR3 nucleotides read TGCGCCAGCAGCTTGGCCACAGGGCACTATGGCTACACCTTC.

The chain uses TRBV10-1 and TRBJ2-1, with TRBD2 matching over 9 bases. The CDR3 spans 18 residues. V gave up 4 bases and J gave up 8 bases; unmatched junction bases: 18. Germline-derived CDR1 and CDR2 are WNHNN and SYGVQD (reference sequence). The CDR3 here is CASSAAGTAGGPLDEQFF. Written as DNA, the CDR3 is TGCGCCAGCAGTGCCGCAGGAACCGCGGGAGGGCCGTTGGATGAGCAGTTCTTC.

The chain couples TRBV20-1 to TRBJ2-7, with D uncertain. Trimming took off 8 bases at V and 0 bases at J, with 8 bases between the two ends. CDR1 DFQATT and CDR2 SNEGSKA come from the germline V gene (reference sequence). The CDR3 is made up of 11 amino acids. The CDR3 nucleotides are TGCAGTCCCAAGACCTCCTACGAGCAGTACTTC. It specifies CSPKTSYEQYF.

In its sample, this clonotype was seen once. The V and J genes are TRBV6-1 and TRBJ1-1; D is unclear. The CDR3 is made up of 13 amino acids. In germline, CDR1 is MNHNS, CDR2 SASEGT. V lost 6 bases and J 5 bases, leaving 13 bases between the germline ends. CDR3 coding DNA: TGTGCCAGCAGGTCTGTTGTGGGGACTGAAGCTTTCTTT. As protein: CASRSVVGTEAFF.

This clonotype was detected only a few times. The chain is built from TRBV20-1 and TRBJ1-1; D unclear. There are 14 residues in the CDR3. V was clipped by 4 bases and J by 4 bases, with 16 bases between them. Germline lookup yields CDR1 DFQATT and CDR2 SNEGSKA (reference sequence). CDR3 protein: CSAIRPSGFTEAFF. CDR3 in DNA: TGCAGTGCTATTAGACCGTCTGGGTTCACTGAAGCTTTCTTT.

The gene calls are TRBV4-2 and TRBJ2-5, with a tentative D call TRBD1 (6 bases). The V end lost 2 bases, the J end lost 1 base, and 17 bases lay between the germline ends. Germline CDR1 is LGHNA and CDR2 is YNFKEQ. This CDR3 is built from 17 residues. Here the CDR3 reads CASSQSVDRRFQETQYF. In nucleotides, the CDR3 is TGTGCCAGCAGCCAATCAGTAGACAGGAGGTTCCAAGAGACCCAGTACTTC.

The V and J genes are TRBV19 and TRBJ2-4; D is perhaps TRBD2 (6 bases). Looked up from germline, CDR1 is LNHDA and CDR2 is SQIVND (reference sequence). The CDR3 is made up of 17 amino acids. Trimming took 4 bases from V and 1 from J, leaving 17 bases between them. The CDR3 nucleotides are TGTGCCAGTAGTAATAGGATCGCGGCGGGGGCCAAAAACATTCAGTACTTC. As protein: CASSNRIAAGAKNIQYF. The full variable domain, with the rest looked up from reference TRBV19 and TRBJ2-4, is DGGITQSPKYLFRKEGQNVTLSCEQNLNHDAMYWYRQDPGQGLRLIYYSQIVNDFQKGDIAEGYSVSREKKESFPLTVTSAQKNPTAFYLCASSNRIAAGAKNIQYFGAGTRLSVL.

This clonotype has just a few counts. The CDR3 spells CASSPGQKYGYTF. The CDR3 nucleotides read TGCGCCAGCAGCCCCGGACAGAAATATGGCTACACCTTC. The genes are TRBV4-1 and TRBJ1-2, with D possibly being TRBD1 (6 bases). The CDR3 length is 13 residues. Trimming took 4 bases from V and 5 from J, leaving 11 bases between them. The germline V gene has CDR1 MGHRA and CDR2 YSYEKL.

This clonotype was detected a few times. The chain recombines TRBV24-1 with TRBJ1-6; D is uncertain. The V and J ends lost 6 bases and 6 bases respectively, with 5 bases between them. Germline V CDR1 and CDR2: KGHDR, SFDVKD. This CDR3 is 12 amino acids long. The CDR3 region is CATSMGNSPLHF. CDR3 sequence (DNA): TGTGCCACCAGTATGGGTAATTCACCCCTCCACTTT.

The genes are TRBV7-2 and TRBJ1-2, with 8 nucleotides matching TRBD1. V shed 5 bases, J shed 4 bases, and the junction held 9 bases outside the gene matches. The CDR3 has 15 residues. Germline values: CDR1 SGHTA, CDR2 FQGNSA. The CDR3 sequence: CASSTTAGGGYGYTF. The CDR3 DNA follows: TGTGCCAGCAGCACGACGGCAGGGGGCGGCTATGGCTACACCTTC. The full variable domain, completed using reference TRBV7-2 and TRBJ1-2, is GAGVSQSPSNKVTEKGKDVELRCDPISGHTALYWYRQSLGQGLEFLIYFQGNSAPDKSGLPSDRFSAERTGGSVSTLTIQRTQQEDSAVYLCASSTTAGGGYGYTFGSGTRLTVV.

V and J are TRBV11-3 and TRBJ2-5, with TRBD1 matching 8 bases. Trimming took 5 bases from V and 4 from J; bases not matched to a gene: 3. The CDR3 spans 13 residues. Germline values: CDR1 SGHNT, CDR2 YENEEA. CDR3 in DNA: TGTGCCAGCAGCGACAGGGGAACAGAGACCCAGTACTTC. Protein: CASSDRGTETQYF. Together with reference TRBV11-3 and TRBJ2-5, the CDR3 gives the full variable domain: EAGVVQSPRYKIIEKKQPVAFWCNPISGHNTLYWYLQNLGQGPELLIRYENEEAVDDSQLPKDRFSAERLKGVDSTLKIQPAELGDSAVYLCASSDRGTETQYFGPGTRLLVL.

This clonotype was counted a few times. This sequence joins TRBV4-3 and TRBJ2-3; D is possibly TRBD1 (6 bases). Germline V gene lookup returns CDR1 LGHNA and CDR2 YSLEER. The CDR3 runs to 16 residues. Between the trimmed V and J ends, which lost 0 bases and 2 bases, there was a span of 12 bases. The chain's CDR3 is CASSQESGGLTDTQYF. In nucleotides, the CDR3 is TGCGCCAGCAGCCAAGAGTCTGGGGGCCTCACAGATACGCAGTATTTT.

The gene calls are TRBV7-2 and TRBJ1-4; no definite D call. The V and J ends lost 1 base and 4 bases respectively, with 13 bases between them. From germline, CDR1 is SGHTA and CDR2 FQGNSA. CDR3 size: 16 residues. The chain's CDR3 is CASSLVDLGINEKLFF. CDR3 DNA sequence: TGTGCCAGCAGCTTAGTGGACTTGGGCATTAATGAAAAACTGTTTTTT.

In this sample, this clonotype turned up a few times. The V and J genes are TRBV20-1 and TRBJ2-3; 11 bases fit TRBD2. J was trimmed by 4 bases and V by 5 bases; bases with no gene match: 2. The CDR3 is 13 residues long. The germline CDR1 and CDR2 sequences are DFQATT and SNEGSKA (reference sequence). The CDR3 loop is CSALLAGADTQYF. DNA of the CDR3: TGCAGTGCTTTACTAGCGGGGGCAGATACGCAGTATTTT.

V gene TRBV29-1 combines with J gene TRBJ2-4; no definite D call. There are 11 residues in the CDR3. The ends were cut back, 4 bases at V and 9 bases at J, with 10 bases in the middle. Germline V gene sequence: CDR1 SQVTM, CDR2 ANQGSEA. This chain's CDR3 is CSVVVATIQYF. CDR3 nucleotide sequence: TGCAGCGTTGTTGTCGCAACCATTCAGTACTTC. The full variable domain, completed using reference TRBV29-1 and TRBJ2-4, is SAVISQKPSRDICQRGTSLTIQCQVDSQVTMMFWYRQQPGQSLTLIATANQGSEATYESGFVIDKFPISRPNLTFSTLTVSNMSPEDSSIYLCSVVVATIQYFGAGTRLSVL.

This clonotype was observed a few times. This chain connects TRBV6-6 to TRBJ1-5, with D possibly TRBD1 on 6 matching bases. The V gene's germline CDR1 is MNHNY and CDR2 SVGAGI (reference sequence). The CDR3 runs to 13 residues. Trimming removed 8 bases at V and 6 bases at J, with 14 bases between. As DNA, the CDR3 is TGTGCCAGCGCCAATGGGGGGCGTCAGCCCCAGCATTTT. It is translated as CASANGGRQPQHF.

The chain employs TRBV9 and TRBJ2-5, with TRBD1 matching 10 bases. Trimming cost V 3 bases and J 2 bases; bases outside gene matches: 7. The CDR3 loop spans 16 amino acids. Germline CDR1 and CDR2: SGDLS and YYNGEE. In DNA form, the CDR3 reads TGTGCCAGCAGCGAGAGGGAGGGACAGGGGCAAGAGACCCAGTACTTC. It is translated as CASSEREGQGQETQYF.

The chain uses TRBV4-1 and TRBJ1-3, with 8 bases aligning to TRBD1. Germline lookup yields CDR1 MGHRA and CDR2 YSYEKL. The CDR3 contains 16 residues. J lost 2 bases, V lost 3 bases, and 6 bases had no gene match. The CDR3 region has the DNA TGCGCCAGCAGCCATCACAGGGGGGAAACTGGAAACACCATATATTTT. Amino acids: CASSHHRGETGNTIYF.

This chain links TRBV7-9 with TRBJ2-3; the D is unclear. Germline CDR1 SEHNR, CDR2 FQNEAQ (reference sequence). The CDR3 length is 12 residues. The V end was cut by 7 bases, the J end by 10 bases, with 15 bases between. CDR3 residues: CASNPPQGPQYF. The CDR3, as DNA: TGTGCCAGCAACCCGCCCCAAGGCCCGCAGTATTTT.

The chain uses TRBV4-1 and TRBJ1-5; D not certain. The CDR3 covers 15 residues. Germline V gene lookup returns CDR1 MGHRA and CDR2 YSYEKL. V was cut by 0 bases and J by 7 bases, with 13 bases left in between. The CDR3 region is CASSQDGQEVQPQHF. CDR3 DNA sequence: TGCGCCAGCAGCCAAGATGGGCAGGAGGTGCAGCCCCAGCATTTT.

Only a few counts were recorded for this clonotype. The V call is TRBV7-2, the J call TRBJ1-5; the D gene is possibly TRBD1 (6 bases). CDR1 and CDR2 (germline): SGHTA, FQGNSA. The CDR3 spans 14 residues. V lost 5 bases and J 5 bases, leaving 13 bases between the germline ends. CDR3: CASSPTGRDQPQHF. The CDR3 DNA reads as TGTGCCAGCAGCCCCACAGGGCGGGATCAGCCCCAGCATTTT.

CDR3 amino acids: CSMTDTYEQYF. CDR3 coding DNA: TGCAGTATGACTGACACCTACGAGCAGTACTTC. The chain employs TRBV29-1 and TRBJ2-7; no clear D gene. Germline CDR1 and CDR2: SQVTM and ANQGSEA. CDR3 length: 11 residues.

The chain employs TRBV27 and TRBJ2-7, with D perhaps TRBD2 (6 bases). The CDR3 is 14 residues long. V lost 0 bases to trimming and J lost 4 bases, with 10 bases between them. CDR1 is MNHEY and CDR2 is SMNVEV in the germline V gene (reference sequence). In nucleotides, the CDR3 is TGTGCCAGCAGTTTATCGGGGGGTGGTTACGAGCAGTACTTC. It codes for CASSLSGGGYEQYF.

The gene calls are TRBV7-9 and TRBJ2-1; D unclear. Germline-derived CDR1 and CDR2 are SEHNR and FQNEAQ (reference sequence). The V gene lost 8 bases and the J gene lost 7 bases, with 9 bases spanning the gap. This CDR3 region has 11 residues. The CDR3 here is CASELGNEQFF. CDR3 DNA: TGTGCCAGCGAGCTCGGGAATGAGCAGTTCTTC.

The V gene is TRBV28, the J gene TRBJ2-5, with D possibly TRBD1 on 5 matching bases. Germline V gene lookup returns CDR1 MDHEN and CDR2 SYDVKM. The CDR3 covers 14 residues. V was shortened by 8 bases and J by 0 bases, with 13 bases between the two germline ends. The CDR3 region has the DNA TGTGCCAGCCAGGACACCGGGTACCAAGAGACCCAGTACTTC. This gives the protein CASQDTGYQETQYF.

The CDR3 sequence is CSVEGVVVQGESEAFF. The CDR3 coding sequence is TGCAGCGTTGAAGGGGTGGTGGTACAAGGGGAGAGCGAAGCTTTCTTT. This sequence joins TRBV29-1 and TRBJ1-1; D possibly corresponds to TRBD1 (5 bases). The CDR3 is 16 residues long. Between the trimmed V and J ends, which lost 1 base and 8 bases, there was a span of 23 bases. Germline CDR1 is SQVTM and CDR2 is ANQGSEA.

This clonotype was observed a handful of times. The V and J genes are TRBV5-6 and TRBJ2-1, with 7 bases aligning to TRBD1. The trim removed 0 bases at V and 3 bases at J, leaving 9 bases unmatched. The CDR3 length is 17 residues. Germline-derived CDR1 and CDR2 are SGHDT and YYEEEE. The CDR3 protein is CASSLGGGGLLYNEQFF. CDR3 DNA: TGTGCCAGCAGCTTGGGAGGGGGCGGACTGCTCTACAATGAGCAGTTCTTC.